This entry concerns a single T cell receptor (beta chain). CDR3 length: 14 amino acids. V shed 1 base and J shed 6 bases, with 9 bases lying between them. Germline CDR1 reads SNHLY; CDR2 reads FYNNEI. These data belong to a study of blood T cell repertoires in COVID-19. Per the study methods: Estimated nucleated cell counts came from reference gene primer amplification. The assay was immunoSEQ multiplex PCR, and TCRdb's table has in-frame clones only and misses some. V, J and clone size were drawn from that table, and D and trimming were deduced from the DNA. Here the sample spans roughly 380,000 clones, roughly nine tenths being singletons.

The sequence came from a woman in her 30s who had recovered from COVID-19. Sequences were obtained from PBMCs or T cells enriched from blood (not recorded which). This chain links TRBV2 with TRBJ2-2, with D unclear. CDR3 protein: CASSEGPGSGELFF. DNA for the CDR3: TGTGCCAGCAGTGAAGGGCCGGGTTCCGGGGAGCTGTTTTTT.